This section outlines one T cell receptor beta chain sequence together with its context. TCRdb's table, derived via immunoSEQ multiplex PCR, lists solely in-frame clones and lacks some. The sample yields around 150,000 clones, 84% seen once. The sample originates from a study of blood T cell repertoires in COVID-19. Sequencing was carried out using PBMCs or T cells enriched from blood (not recorded which). The receptor was isolated from a woman in her 50s with acute COVID-19.

The CDR3 coding sequence is TGTGCCAGCAGCTTAAACGGAGCCGAAAACACCGGGGAGCTGTTTTTT. It encodes CASSLNGAENTGELFF. V gene TRBV7-3 combines with J gene TRBJ2-2; D is ambiguous. The CDR3 totals 16 residues. Germline loops: CDR1 SGHTA, CDR2 FQGTGA. The V end lost 1 base, the J end lost 2 bases, and 11 bases lay between the germline ends.